Listed below are T cell receptor beta chains from one sample, sequenced in a study of blood T cell repertoires in COVID-19. Clones were read by immunoSEQ multiplex PCR, and TCRdb kept only the in-frame ones, dropping some. Among some 360,000 clones, more than 75% were seen once, and the ten largest hold about 2.3%. The sequenced sample was peripheral blood. The origin of the receptors is a woman aged 55 to 70 with COVID-19, enrolled during active disease. Both conserved end residues are part of each CDR3. D genes are given only for firm matches. Clone size is stated in some rows and not others, as once, few, many or a class when expanded.

V gene: TRBV6-5; D gene: .; CDR3 length: 15; clone size: many; J gene: TRBJ2-6; CDR3 DNA: TGTGCCAGCAGTTACCCCCGCTCTGGGGCCAACGTCCTGACTTTC; CDR3 protein: CASSYPRSGANVLTF
V gene: TRBV5-1; D gene: .; CDR3 length: 15; clone size: once; J gene: TRBJ1-2; CDR3 DNA: TGCGCCAGCAGCGCACAGGGAATCGGGGACTATGGCTACACCTTC; CDR3 protein: CASSAQGIGDYGYTF
V gene: TRBV12-3/TRBV12-4; D gene: .; CDR3 length: 13; clone size: once; J gene: TRBJ1-2; CDR3 DNA: TGTGCCAGCAGAAGACAGCCATACTATGGCTACACCTTC; CDR3 protein: CASRRQPYYGYTF
V gene: TRBV18; D gene: .; CDR3 length: 16; clone size: .; J gene: TRBJ1-2; CDR3 DNA: TGTGCCAGCTCACCATGGACAGCGACGGCCCCGAATGGCTACACCTTC; CDR3 protein: CASSPWTATAPNGYTF
V gene: TRBV15; D gene: TRBD1; CDR3 length: 15; clone size: .; J gene: TRBJ1-5; CDR3 DNA: TGTGCCACCAGAGCGACCGAGACAGGGGATCAGCCCCAGCATTTT; CDR3 protein: CATRATETGDQPQHF
V gene: TRBV5-1; D gene: .; CDR3 length: 12; clone size: .; J gene: TRBJ2-7; CDR3 DNA: TGCGCCAGCAGCCCGACAGGTTACGAGCAGTACTTC; CDR3 protein: CASSPTGYEQYF
V gene: TRBV3-1/TRBV3-2; D gene: .; CDR3 length: 13; clone size: .; J gene: TRBJ1-6; CDR3 DNA: TGTGCCAGCAGCCGCCGGGATAATTCACCCCTCCACTTT; CDR3 protein: CASSRRDNSPLHF
V gene: TRBV10-3; D gene: .; CDR3 length: 14; clone size: .; J gene: TRBJ1-5; CDR3 DNA: TGTGCCATCTCCGGGACAAATAGCAATCAGCCCCAGCATTTT; CDR3 protein: CAISGTNSNQPQHF
V gene: TRBV5-1; D gene: TRBD1; CDR3 length: 17; clone size: few; J gene: TRBJ2-1; CDR3 DNA: TGCGCCAGCAGCTTGTATGGAGGACAGGGAGTTTTAGATGAGCAGTTCTTC; CDR3 protein: CASSLYGGQGVLDEQFF
V gene: TRBV7-9; D gene: .; CDR3 length: 14; clone size: .; J gene: TRBJ1-2; CDR3 DNA: TGTGCCAGCAGCTCCGTAGAAAAGTTCTATGGCTACACCTTC; CDR3 protein: CASSSVEKFYGYTF
V gene: TRBV5-1; D gene: .; CDR3 length: 13; clone size: .; J gene: TRBJ1-1; CDR3 DNA: TGCGCCAGCAGCCGGAACAGGGACACTGAAGCTTTCTTT; CDR3 protein: CASSRNRDTEAFF
V gene: TRBV6-5; D gene: .; CDR3 length: 15; clone size: .; J gene: TRBJ1-2; CDR3 DNA: TGTGCCAGCAGTACATTTACGAAAACCCTCAATGGCTACACCTTC; CDR3 protein: CASSTFTKTLNGYTF
V gene: TRBV15; D gene: .; CDR3 length: 16; clone size: .; J gene: TRBJ2-1; CDR3 DNA: TGTGCCACCAGCAGGGAAGGGGGGGCTACCTACAATGAGCAGTTCTTC; CDR3 protein: CATSREGGATYNEQFF
V gene: TRBV29-1; D gene: .; CDR3 length: 11; clone size: .; J gene: TRBJ2-1; CDR3 DNA: TGCAGCGGGGAGATATACAATGAGCAGTTCTTC; CDR3 protein: CSGEIYNEQFF
V gene: TRBV5-1; D gene: TRBD1; CDR3 length: 14; clone size: .; J gene: TRBJ2-5; CDR3 DNA: TGCGCCAGCAGCTTGGTGGGGACAGAAGAGACCCAGTACTTC; CDR3 protein: CASSLVGTEETQYF
V gene: TRBV11-2; D gene: TRBD1; CDR3 length: 13; clone size: .; J gene: TRBJ1-1; CDR3 DNA: TGTGCCAGCAGGGGACAGTGGAACACTGAAGCTTTCTTT; CDR3 protein: CASRGQWNTEAFF
V gene: TRBV2; D gene: TRBD2; CDR3 length: 17; clone size: .; J gene: TRBJ2-5; CDR3 DNA: TGTGCCAGCCAAATTGGGACTAGCGGGGGCCCCCAAGAGACCCAGTACTTC; CDR3 protein: CASQIGTSGGPQETQYF
V gene: TRBV18; D gene: .; CDR3 length: 11; clone size: few; J gene: TRBJ1-2; CDR3 DNA: TGTGCCAGCTCACCAAGCGATGGCTACACCTTC; CDR3 protein: CASSPSDGYTF
V gene: TRBV7-9; D gene: TRBD1; CDR3 length: 15; clone size: .; J gene: TRBJ2-7; CDR3 DNA: TGTGCCAGCAGCTTAGCCGGGACAGGGAAGGACGAGCAGTACTTC; CDR3 protein: CASSLAGTGKDEQYF
V gene: TRBV7-2; D gene: TRBD1; CDR3 length: 15; clone size: .; J gene: TRBJ2-3; CDR3 DNA: TGTGCCAGCAGCTTATTAAGGGGGCCCACAGATACGCAGTATTTT; CDR3 protein: CASSLLRGPTDTQYF
V gene: TRBV5-1; D gene: TRBD2; CDR3 length: 15; clone size: .; J gene: TRBJ2-7; CDR3 DNA: TGCGCCAGCAGCCCCTTAGCGGGCTCCTCCTACGAGCAGTACTTC; CDR3 protein: CASSPLAGSSYEQYF
V gene: TRBV18; D gene: .; CDR3 length: 14; clone size: .; J gene: TRBJ1-1; CDR3 DNA: TGTGCCAGCTCCCCCGTTGGGAGCAACACTGAAGCTTTCTTT; CDR3 protein: CASSPVGSNTEAFF
V gene: TRBV19; D gene: TRBD2; CDR3 length: 14; clone size: .; J gene: TRBJ2-7; CDR3 DNA: TGTGCCAGTAGTATCAGCGGGGGGACCTACGAGCAGTACTTC; CDR3 protein: CASSISGGTYEQYF
V gene: TRBV19; D gene: .; CDR3 length: 16; clone size: .; J gene: TRBJ2-3; CDR3 DNA: TGTGCCAGTAGTATAAAGCGGGCGGGGCCGCAAGATACGCAGTATTTT; CDR3 protein: CASSIKRAGPQDTQYF
V gene: TRBV7-9; D gene: .; CDR3 length: 15; clone size: .; J gene: TRBJ1-2; CDR3 DNA: TGTGCCAGCAGCTTAGACCCAGGGCGAGACTATGGCTACACCTTC; CDR3 protein: CASSLDPGRDYGYTF
V gene: TRBV3-1/TRBV3-2; D gene: TRBD1; CDR3 length: 14; clone size: .; J gene: TRBJ1-4; CDR3 DNA: TGTGCCAGCAGCCAGCAGGGGGCGGGGGAAAAACTGTTTTTT; CDR3 protein: CASSQQGAGEKLFF
V gene: TRBV5-4; D gene: .; CDR3 length: 13; clone size: .; J gene: TRBJ1-4; CDR3 DNA: TGTGCCAGCAGCCACGACAGGTTGGAAAAACTGTTTTTT; CDR3 protein: CASSHDRLEKLFF
V gene: TRBV6-5; D gene: .; CDR3 length: 14; clone size: .; J gene: TRBJ2-7; CDR3 DNA: TGTGCCAGCACGGGGAATGCCCTCTCCTACGAGCAGTACTTC; CDR3 protein: CASTGNALSYEQYF
V gene: TRBV19; D gene: .; CDR3 length: 16; clone size: .; J gene: TRBJ2-1; CDR3 DNA: TGTGCCAGTAGTATAATCCATAGTAGTTCTGGCAATGAGCAGTTCTTC; CDR3 protein: CASSIIHSSSGNEQFF
V gene: TRBV6-5; D gene: .; CDR3 length: 13; clone size: .; J gene: TRBJ1-6; CDR3 DNA: TGTGCCAGCAGCGGACAGTCGGGCTCACCCCTCCACTTT; CDR3 protein: CASSGQSGSPLHF
V gene: TRBV11-2; D gene: TRBD1; CDR3 length: 15; clone size: once; J gene: TRBJ2-3; CDR3 DNA: TGTGCCAGCAGGAACAGGGGGCGAAGCACAGATACGCAGTATTTT; CDR3 protein: CASRNRGRSTDTQYF
V gene: TRBV5-1; D gene: .; CDR3 length: 12; clone size: .; J gene: TRBJ1-2; CDR3 DNA: TGCGCCAGCAGCTTGAACAGGAATGGCTACACCTTC; CDR3 protein: CASSLNRNGYTF
V gene: TRBV5-4; D gene: TRBD1; CDR3 length: 16; clone size: .; J gene: TRBJ1-2; CDR3 DNA: TGTGCCAGCAGCTTCCTGGCAGACAGGGATGCTTACGGCTACACCTTC; CDR3 protein: CASSFLADRDAYGYTF
V gene: TRBV7-3; D gene: TRBD2; CDR3 length: 15; clone size: .; J gene: TRBJ2-1; CDR3 DNA: TGTGCCAGCAGCTTACGGGGGGGCACGGACAATGAGCAGTTCTTC; CDR3 protein: CASSLRGGTDNEQFF
V gene: TRBV28; D gene: .; CDR3 length: 14; clone size: .; J gene: TRBJ2-7; CDR3 DNA: TGTGCCAGCAGTTTTTCGGACAGAACCTACGAGCAGTACTTC; CDR3 protein: CASSFSDRTYEQYF
V gene: TRBV18; D gene: TRBD1; CDR3 length: 18; clone size: .; J gene: TRBJ1-2; CDR3 DNA: TGTGCCAGCTCACCGACCCGGGACAGGGGGCGCCGATACTATGGCTACACCTTC; CDR3 protein: CASSPTRDRGRRYYGYTF
V gene: TRBV19; D gene: TRBD1; CDR3 length: 18; clone size: .; J gene: TRBJ2-1; CDR3 DNA: TGTGCCAGTAGTCGCCGGGGCTCGGGACAGGGGGCCTACAATGAGCAGTTCTTC; CDR3 protein: CASSRRGSGQGAYNEQFF
V gene: TRBV7-2; D gene: .; CDR3 length: 13; clone size: once; J gene: TRBJ1-2; CDR3 DNA: TGTGCCAGCAGCCGGGACAAAAACTATGGCTACACCTTC; CDR3 protein: CASSRDKNYGYTF
V gene: TRBV4-1; D gene: TRBD1; CDR3 length: 14; clone size: .; J gene: TRBJ2-7; CDR3 DNA: TGCGCCAGCAGCCAACCCGGACAGGCCTACGAGCAGTACTTC; CDR3 protein: CASSQPGQAYEQYF
V gene: TRBV28; D gene: TRBD1; CDR3 length: 16; clone size: .; J gene: TRBJ1-4; CDR3 DNA: TGTGCCAGCAGTGCGTCCCCCCACAGGGGGCATGAAAAACTGTTTTTT; CDR3 protein: CASSASPHRGHEKLFF
V gene: TRBV9; D gene: .; CDR3 length: 16; clone size: once; J gene: TRBJ1-1; CDR3 DNA: TGTGCCAGCAGCGACTGGGTGGGAGGAGGGAACACTGAAGCTTTCTTT; CDR3 protein: CASSDWVGGGNTEAFF
V gene: TRBV10-3; D gene: .; CDR3 length: 13; clone size: .; J gene: TRBJ1-2; CDR3 DNA: TGTGCCATCAGTGAAAGGGGTGGGGATGGCTACACCTTC; CDR3 protein: CAISERGGDGYTF
V gene: TRBV5-1; D gene: TRBD2; CDR3 length: 17; clone size: .; J gene: TRBJ2-3; CDR3 DNA: TGCGCCAGCAGCTTGGACGGGACTAGACCCGTCGGGGATACGCAGTATTTT; CDR3 protein: CASSLDGTRPVGDTQYF
V gene: TRBV7-3; D gene: .; CDR3 length: 17; clone size: few; J gene: TRBJ2-1; CDR3 DNA: TGTGCCAGCAGCTCACGCTTAGCATCATCGCCCACCAATGAGCAGTTCTTC; CDR3 protein: CASSSRLASSPTNEQFF
V gene: TRBV5-1; D gene: .; CDR3 length: 17; clone size: .; J gene: TRBJ1-6; CDR3 DNA: TGCGCCAGCAGCTTGGAAGGGGGAAGGGTACGGAATTCACCCCTCCACTTT; CDR3 protein: CASSLEGGRVRNSPLHF
V gene: TRBV29-1; D gene: TRBD2; CDR3 length: 15; clone size: .; J gene: TRBJ2-3; CDR3 DNA: TGCAGCGTTGCTAGCGGGGGGGGTATCACAGATACGCAGTATTTT; CDR3 protein: CSVASGGGITDTQYF
V gene: TRBV11-2; D gene: .; CDR3 length: 17; clone size: .; J gene: TRBJ2-3; CDR3 DNA: TGTGCCAGCAGCTTAAACGGGATGGCCCTAGGTTCAGATACGCAGTATTTT; CDR3 protein: CASSLNGMALGSDTQYF
V gene: TRBV6-5; D gene: .; CDR3 length: 12; clone size: .; J gene: TRBJ1-1; CDR3 DNA: TGTGCCAGCAGACGTCTTGTCGGGGAAGCTTTCTTT; CDR3 protein: CASRRLVGEAFF
V gene: TRBV5-1; D gene: .; CDR3 length: 15; clone size: .; J gene: TRBJ1-5; CDR3 DNA: TGCGCCAGCAGCGAAGACGGCCATACAGATCAGCCCCAGCATTTT; CDR3 protein: CASSEDGHTDQPQHF
V gene: TRBV5-6; D gene: .; CDR3 length: 14; clone size: .; J gene: TRBJ1-2; CDR3 DNA: TGTGCCAGCAGCCTAGGTGGGGCGGGGTATGGCTACACCTTC; CDR3 protein: CASSLGGAGYGYTF
V gene: TRBV15; D gene: TRBD1; CDR3 length: 17; clone size: .; J gene: TRBJ2-3; CDR3 DNA: TGTGCCACCAGCGCCGACAGGGGGCCGATTAGCACAGATACGCAGTATTTT; CDR3 protein: CATSADRGPISTDTQYF
V gene: TRBV6-6; D gene: .; CDR3 length: 14; clone size: .; J gene: TRBJ1-6; CDR3 DNA: TGTGCCACCGGAATCCGGGACAAGAATTCACCCCTCCACTTT; CDR3 protein: CATGIRDKNSPLHF
V gene: TRBV5-1; D gene: TRBD1; CDR3 length: 14; clone size: .; J gene: TRBJ1-4; CDR3 DNA: TGCGCCAGCAGCAGGACAGGGGGAAATGAAAAACTGTTTTTT; CDR3 protein: CASSRTGGNEKLFF